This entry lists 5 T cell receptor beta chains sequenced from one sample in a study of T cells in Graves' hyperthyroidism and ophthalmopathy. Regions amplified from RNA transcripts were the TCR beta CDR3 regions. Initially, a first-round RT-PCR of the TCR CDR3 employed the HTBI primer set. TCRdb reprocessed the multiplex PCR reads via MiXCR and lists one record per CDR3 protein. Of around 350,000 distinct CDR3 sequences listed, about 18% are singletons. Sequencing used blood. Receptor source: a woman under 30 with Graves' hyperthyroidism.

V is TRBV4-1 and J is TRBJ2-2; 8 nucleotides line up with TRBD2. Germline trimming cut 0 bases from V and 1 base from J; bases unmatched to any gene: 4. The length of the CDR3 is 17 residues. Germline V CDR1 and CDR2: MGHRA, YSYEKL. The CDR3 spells CASSQDLSGGNTGELFF. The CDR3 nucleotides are TGCGCCAGCAGCCAAGATCTAAGCGGGGGGAACACCGGGGAGCTGTTTTTT.

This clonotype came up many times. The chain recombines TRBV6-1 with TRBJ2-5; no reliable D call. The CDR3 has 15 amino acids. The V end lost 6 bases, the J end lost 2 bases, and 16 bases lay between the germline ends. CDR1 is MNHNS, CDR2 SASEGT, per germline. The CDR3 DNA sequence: TGTGCCAGCAGGAACGACCGGCTAGTACAAGAGACCCAGTACTTC. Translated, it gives CASRNDRLVQETQYF.

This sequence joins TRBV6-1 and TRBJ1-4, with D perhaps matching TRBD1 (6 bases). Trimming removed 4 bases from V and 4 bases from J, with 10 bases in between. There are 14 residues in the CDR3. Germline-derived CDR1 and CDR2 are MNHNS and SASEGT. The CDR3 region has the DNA TGTGCCAGCAGTGTACAGGGAATTAATGAAAAACTGTTTTTT. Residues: CASSVQGINEKLFF.

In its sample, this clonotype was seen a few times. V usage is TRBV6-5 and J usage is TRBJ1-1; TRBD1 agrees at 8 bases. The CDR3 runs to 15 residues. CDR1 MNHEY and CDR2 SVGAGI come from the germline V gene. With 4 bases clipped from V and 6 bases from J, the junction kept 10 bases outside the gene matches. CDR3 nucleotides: TGTGCCAGCAGTTCCCCGGGACAGGATATCGCTGAAGCTTTCTTT. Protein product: CASSSPGQDIAEAFF.

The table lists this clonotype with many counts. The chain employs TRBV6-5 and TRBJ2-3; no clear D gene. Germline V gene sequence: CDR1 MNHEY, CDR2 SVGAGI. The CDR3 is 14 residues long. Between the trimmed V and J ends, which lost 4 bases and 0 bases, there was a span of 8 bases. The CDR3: CASSFDASTDTQYF. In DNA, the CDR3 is TGTGCCAGCAGTTTTGACGCTAGCACAGATACGCAGTATTTT.